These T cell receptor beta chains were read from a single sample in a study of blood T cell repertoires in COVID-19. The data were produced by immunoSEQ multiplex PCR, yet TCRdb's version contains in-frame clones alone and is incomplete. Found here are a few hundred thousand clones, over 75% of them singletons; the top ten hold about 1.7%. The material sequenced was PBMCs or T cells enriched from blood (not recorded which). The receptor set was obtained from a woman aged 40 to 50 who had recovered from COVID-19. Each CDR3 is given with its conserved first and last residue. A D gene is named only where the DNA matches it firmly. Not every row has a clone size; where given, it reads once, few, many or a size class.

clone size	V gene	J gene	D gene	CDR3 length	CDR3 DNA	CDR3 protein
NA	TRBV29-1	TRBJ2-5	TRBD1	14	TGCAGCGTTGGGGGACAGTTACTCCAAGAGACCCAGTACTTC	CSVGGQLLQETQYF
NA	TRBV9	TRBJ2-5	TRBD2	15	TGTGCCAGCACCACAGCGGGGGGATTACAAGAGACCCAGTACTTC	CASTTAGGLQETQYF
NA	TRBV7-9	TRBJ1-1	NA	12	TGTGCCAGCAGCTTATCGAGAACTGAAGCTTTCTTT	CASSLSRTEAFF
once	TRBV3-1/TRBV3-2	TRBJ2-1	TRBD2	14	TGTGCCAGCAGTCGGACTAGCGGGAGCTATGAGCAGTTCTTC	CASSRTSGSYEQFF
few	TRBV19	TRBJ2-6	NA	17	TGTGCCAGTAGTATAGGAGGACACCTTTCTGGGGCCAACGTCCTGACTTTC	CASSIGGHLSGANVLTF
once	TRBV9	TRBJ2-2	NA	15	TGTGCCAGCAGCACATCCCCGGGGAACACCGGGGAGCTGTTTTTT	CASSTSPGNTGELFF
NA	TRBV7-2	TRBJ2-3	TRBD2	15	TGTGCCAGCAGCTTAGGAGGTAGCGGGCCTTATACGCAGTATTTT	CASSLGGSGPYTQYF
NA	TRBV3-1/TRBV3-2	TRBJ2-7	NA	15	TGTGCCAGCAGCCAATATGCCTCTCGGTCGGACGAGCAGTACTTC	CASSQYASRSDEQYF
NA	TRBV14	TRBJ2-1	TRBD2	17	TGTGCCAGCAGCCATCCGGGACTAGCGCAATCCTACAATGAGCAGTTCTTC	CASSHPGLAQSYNEQFF
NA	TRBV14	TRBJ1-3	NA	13	TGTGCCAGCAGTTTTAACTCTGGAAACACCATATATTTT	CASSFNSGNTIYF
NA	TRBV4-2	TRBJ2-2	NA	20	TGTGCCAGCAGCCTAAAGGGGGGACAGTTACCAAGCCTCAACACCGGGGAGCTGTTTTTT	CASSLKGGQLPSLNTGELFF